This entry features one T cell receptor beta chain sequence. Its antigen is currently unknown. Per germline, CDR1 MNHEY and CDR2 SMNVEV (reference sequence). V trimming: 8 bases; J trimming: 1 base; junction bases outside the gene matches: 2. This CDR3 has 13 amino acids. Naive-designated CD8 cells lacked CD45RO, were positively enriched for CCR7, and omitted terminally differentiated effector memory CD45RA+ cells. This record belongs to a study of shared clonotypes between healthy human individuals. General study points: Sampling covered nothing but blood. Tissue TCR repertoires likely differ from those found in blood. Only a few donors were included, so the genetic and exposure-history diversity represented was limited.

Only in-frame clones appear in the TCRdb table, and some are missing; sequencing was by immunoSEQ multiplex PCR. The profile shows around 580,000 clones, 98% of them singletons. The chain joins TRBV27 to TRBJ1-5, with 7 bases aligning to TRBD1. The TCR was taken from a man aged 25 to 40 in good health. Input material: naive CD8+ T cells sorted from blood. CDR3: CASAGQSNQPQHF. CDR3 nucleotides: TGTGCCAGCGCGGGACAGAGCAATCAGCCCCAGCATTTT.